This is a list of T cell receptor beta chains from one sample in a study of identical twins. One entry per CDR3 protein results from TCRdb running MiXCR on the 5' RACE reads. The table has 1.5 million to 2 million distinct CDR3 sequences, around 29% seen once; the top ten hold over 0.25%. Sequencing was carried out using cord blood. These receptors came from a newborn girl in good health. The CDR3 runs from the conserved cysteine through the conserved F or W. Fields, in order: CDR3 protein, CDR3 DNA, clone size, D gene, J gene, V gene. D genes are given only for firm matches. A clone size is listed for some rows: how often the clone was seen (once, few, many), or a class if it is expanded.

CASSLSGGVRNSPPYEQYF | TGTGCCAGCAGTTTATCGGGGGGAGTTAGGAACTCCCCCCCCTACGAGCAGTACTTC | few | - | TRBJ2-7 | TRBV27
CASSSRLAVNNEQFF | TGTGCCAGCAGCTCCAGACTAGCGGTCAACAATGAGCAGTTCTTC | few | TRBD2 | TRBJ2-1 | TRBV7-9
CASSWTSGGEAKNIQYF | TGCGCCAGCAGCTGGACTAGCGGGGGGGAAGCCAAAAACATTCAGTACTTC | few | TRBD2 | TRBJ2-4 | TRBV5-1
CSTIRTGQETQYF | TGCAGCACAATCCGGACAGGGCAAGAGACCCAGTACTTC | - | TRBD1 | TRBJ2-5 | TRBV20-1
CASSTGRDNTGELFF | TGTGCCAGCAGCACGGGGAGGGATAACACCGGGGAGCTGTTTTTT | few | TRBD2 | TRBJ2-2 | TRBV7-9
CASSYITGGSTDTQYF | TGTGCCAGCAGCTATATTACAGGCGGTAGCACAGATACGCAGTATTTT | - | - | TRBJ2-3 | TRBV5-6
CASSRIRTDPYYLQHMRYTF | TGTGCCAGCAGCCGTATCCGGACAGACCCCTACTATCTACAACACATGAGGTACACCTTC | few | - | TRBJ1-2 | TRBV11-2
CSASIGEQFF | TGCAGTGCCTCGATTGGTGAGCAGTTCTTC | - | - | TRBJ2-1 | TRBV20-1
CASSQRAGTGGTEQYF | TGCGCCAGCAGCCAGAGGGCCGGGACAGGGGGTACCGAGCAGTACTTC | - | TRBD1 | TRBJ2-7 | TRBV4-1
CASSIPGEAYEQYF | TGTGCCAGCAGTATCCCCGGGGAGGCCTACGAGCAGTACTTC | - | - | TRBJ2-7 | TRBV12-3/TRBV12-4
CASSDSDVGYTF | TGTGCCAGCAGTGACTCCGATGTGGGCTACACCTTC | once | - | TRBJ1-2 | TRBV6-4